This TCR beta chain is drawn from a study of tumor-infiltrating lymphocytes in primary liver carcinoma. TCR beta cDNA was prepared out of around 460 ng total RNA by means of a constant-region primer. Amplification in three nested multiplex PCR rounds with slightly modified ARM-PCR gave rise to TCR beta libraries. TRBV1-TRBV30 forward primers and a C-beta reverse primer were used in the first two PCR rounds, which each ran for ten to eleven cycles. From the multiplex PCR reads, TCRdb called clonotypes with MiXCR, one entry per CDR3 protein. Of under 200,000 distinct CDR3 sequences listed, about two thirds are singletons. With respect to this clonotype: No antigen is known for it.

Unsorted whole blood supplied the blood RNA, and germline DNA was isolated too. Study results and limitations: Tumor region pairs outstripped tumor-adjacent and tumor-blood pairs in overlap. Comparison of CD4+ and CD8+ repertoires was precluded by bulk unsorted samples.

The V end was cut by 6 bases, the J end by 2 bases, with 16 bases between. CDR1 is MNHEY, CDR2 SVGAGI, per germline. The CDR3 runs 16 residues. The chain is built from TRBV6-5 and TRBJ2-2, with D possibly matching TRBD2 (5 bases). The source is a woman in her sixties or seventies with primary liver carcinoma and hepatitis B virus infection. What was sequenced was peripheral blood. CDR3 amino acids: CASRPREHRNTGELFF. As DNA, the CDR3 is TGTGCCAGCAGGCCACGGGAACATAGAAACACCGGGGAGCTGTTTTTT.